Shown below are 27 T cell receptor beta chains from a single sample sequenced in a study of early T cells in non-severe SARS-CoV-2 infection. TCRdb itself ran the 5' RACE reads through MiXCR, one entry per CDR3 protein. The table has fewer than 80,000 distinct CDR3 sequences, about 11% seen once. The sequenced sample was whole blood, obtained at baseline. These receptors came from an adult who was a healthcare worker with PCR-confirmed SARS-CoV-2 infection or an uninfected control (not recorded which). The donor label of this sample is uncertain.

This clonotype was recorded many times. CDR3 sequence reads: CASSLREKETQYF. CDR3 sequence (DNA): TGTGCCAGCAGCTTGAGAGAAAAAGAGACCCAGTACTTC. The chain is built from TRBV7-3 and TRBJ2-5; D remains unclear. The CDR3 consists of 13 residues. V was shortened by 3 bases and J by 3 bases, with 8 bases between the two germline ends. Per the germline V gene, CDR1 is SGHTA and CDR2 is FQGTGA.

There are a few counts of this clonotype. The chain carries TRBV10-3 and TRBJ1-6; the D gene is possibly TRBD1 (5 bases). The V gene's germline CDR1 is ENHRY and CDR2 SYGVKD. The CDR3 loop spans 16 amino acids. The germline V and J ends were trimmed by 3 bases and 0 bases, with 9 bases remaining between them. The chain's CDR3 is CAISERQSSYNSPLHF. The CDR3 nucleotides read TGTGCCATCAGTGAAAGACAGAGCTCCTATAATTCACCCCTCCACTTT.

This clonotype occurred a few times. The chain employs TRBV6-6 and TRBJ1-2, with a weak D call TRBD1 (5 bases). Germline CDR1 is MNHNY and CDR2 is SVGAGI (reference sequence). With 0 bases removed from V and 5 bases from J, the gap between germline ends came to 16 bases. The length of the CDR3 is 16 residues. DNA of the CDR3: TGTGCCAGCAGTTACTCGAGGCCCCGGGGGATATATGGCTACACCTTC. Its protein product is CASSYSRPRGIYGYTF.

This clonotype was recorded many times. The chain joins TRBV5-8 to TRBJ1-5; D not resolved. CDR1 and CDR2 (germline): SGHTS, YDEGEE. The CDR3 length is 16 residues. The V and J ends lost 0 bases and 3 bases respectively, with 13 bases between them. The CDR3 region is CASSLDGRRYNQPQHF. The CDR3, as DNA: TGTGCCAGCAGCTTGGATGGCAGGCGATACAATCAGCCCCAGCATTTT.

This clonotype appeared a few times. CDR3 in amino acids: CASSSSSYNEQFF. CDR3 sequence (DNA): TGCGCCAGCAGTTCAAGTTCCTACAATGAGCAGTTCTTC. The V gene is TRBV10-2, the J gene TRBJ2-1; unclear D gene. The CDR3 runs to 13 residues. V lost 5 bases, J lost 1 base, and 6 bases lay in between. From germline, CDR1 is WSHSY and CDR2 SAAADI.

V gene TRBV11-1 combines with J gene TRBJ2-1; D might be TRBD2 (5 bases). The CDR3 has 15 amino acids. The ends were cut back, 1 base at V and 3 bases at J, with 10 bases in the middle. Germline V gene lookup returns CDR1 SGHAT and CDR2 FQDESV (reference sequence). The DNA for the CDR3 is TGTGCCAGCAGCTTAGTATCGGGAATCTACAATGAGCAGTTCTTC. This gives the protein CASSLVSGIYNEQFF.

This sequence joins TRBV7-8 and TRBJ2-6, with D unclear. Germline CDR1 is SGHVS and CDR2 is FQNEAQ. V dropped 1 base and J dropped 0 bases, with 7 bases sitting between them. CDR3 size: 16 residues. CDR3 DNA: TGTGCCAGCAGCTTAGGGCAACCCTCTGGGGCCAACGTCCTGACTTTC. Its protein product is CASSLGQPSGANVLTF.

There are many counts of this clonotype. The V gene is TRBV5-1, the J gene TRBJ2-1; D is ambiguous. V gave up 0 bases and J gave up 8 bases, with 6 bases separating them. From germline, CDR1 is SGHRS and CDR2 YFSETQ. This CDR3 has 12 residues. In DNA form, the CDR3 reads TGCGCCAGCAGCTTGGTAAAGGATGAGCAGTTCTTC. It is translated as CASSLVKDEQFF. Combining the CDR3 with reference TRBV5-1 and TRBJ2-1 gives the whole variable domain KAGVTQTPRYLIKTRGQQVTLSCSPISGHRSVSWYQQTPGQGLQFLFEYFSETQRNKGNFPGRFSGRQFSNSRSEMNVSTLELGDSALYLCASSLVKDEQFFGPGTRLTVL.

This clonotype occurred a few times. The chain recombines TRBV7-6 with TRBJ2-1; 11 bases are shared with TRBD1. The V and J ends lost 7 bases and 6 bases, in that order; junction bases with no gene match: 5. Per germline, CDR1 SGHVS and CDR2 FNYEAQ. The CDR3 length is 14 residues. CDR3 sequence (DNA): TGTGCCAGCAAGGCAGGGACAGGGGGCAATGAGCAGTTCTTC. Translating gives CASKAGTGGNEQFF. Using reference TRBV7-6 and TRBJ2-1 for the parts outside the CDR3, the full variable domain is GAGVSQSPRYKVTKRGQDVALRCDPISGHVSLYWYRQALGQGPEFLTYFNYEAQQDKSGLPNDRFSAERPEGSISTLTIQRTEQRDSAMYRCASKAGTGGNEQFFGPGTRLTVL.

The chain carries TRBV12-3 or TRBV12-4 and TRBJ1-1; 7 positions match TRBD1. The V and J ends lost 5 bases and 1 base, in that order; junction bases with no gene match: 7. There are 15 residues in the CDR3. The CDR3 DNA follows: TGTGCCAGCAGTCCACCGGGACAGCCGAACACTGAAGCTTTCTTT. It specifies CASSPPGQPNTEAFF.

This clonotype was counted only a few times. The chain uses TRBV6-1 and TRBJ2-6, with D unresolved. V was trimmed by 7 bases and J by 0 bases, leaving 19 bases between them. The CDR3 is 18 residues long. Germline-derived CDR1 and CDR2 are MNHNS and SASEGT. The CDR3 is CASNRNRVQNSGANVLTF. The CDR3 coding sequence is TGTGCCAGCAACCGAAATCGGGTCCAAAACTCTGGGGCCAACGTCCTGACTTTC.

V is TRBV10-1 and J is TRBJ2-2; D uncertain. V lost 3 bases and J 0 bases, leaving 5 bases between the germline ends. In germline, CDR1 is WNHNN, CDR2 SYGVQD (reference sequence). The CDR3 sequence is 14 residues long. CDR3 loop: CASSDNSNTGELFF. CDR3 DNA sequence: TGCGCCAGCAGTGACAATTCGAACACCGGGGAGCTGTTTTTT.

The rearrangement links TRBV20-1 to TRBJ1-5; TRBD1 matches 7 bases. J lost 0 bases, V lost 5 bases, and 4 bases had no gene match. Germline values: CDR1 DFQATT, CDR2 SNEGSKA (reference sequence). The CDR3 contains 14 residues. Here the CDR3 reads CSAPDRNSNQPQHF. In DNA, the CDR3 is TGCAGTGCTCCGGACAGGAATAGCAATCAGCCCCAGCATTTT.

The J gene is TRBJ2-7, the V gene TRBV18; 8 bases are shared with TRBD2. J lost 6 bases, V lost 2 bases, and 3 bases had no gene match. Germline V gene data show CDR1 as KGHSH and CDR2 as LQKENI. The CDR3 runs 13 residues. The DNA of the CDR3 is TGTGCCAGCTCACCAAGCGGGGGTGCCGAGCAGTACGTC. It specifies CASSPSGGAEQYV.

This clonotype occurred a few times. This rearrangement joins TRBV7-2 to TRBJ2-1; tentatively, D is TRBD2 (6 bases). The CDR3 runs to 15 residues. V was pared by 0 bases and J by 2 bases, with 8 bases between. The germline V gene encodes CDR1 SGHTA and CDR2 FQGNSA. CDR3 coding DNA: TGTGCCAGCAGCTTAGCGGGGGGTACCTACAATGAGCAGTTCTTC. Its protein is CASSLAGGTYNEQFF.

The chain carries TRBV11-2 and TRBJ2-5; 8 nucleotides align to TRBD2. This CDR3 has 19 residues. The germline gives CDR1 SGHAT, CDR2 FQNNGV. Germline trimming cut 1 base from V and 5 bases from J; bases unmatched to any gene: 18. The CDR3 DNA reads TGTGCCAGCAGCTTAGTCGGGCTGGAATTAGCGGGGTTGGGTGAGACCCAGTACTTC. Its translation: CASSLVGLELAGLGETQYF.

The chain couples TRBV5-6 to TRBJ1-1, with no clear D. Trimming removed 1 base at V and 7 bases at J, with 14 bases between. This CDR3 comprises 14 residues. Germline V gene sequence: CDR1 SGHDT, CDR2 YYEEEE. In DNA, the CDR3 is TGTGCCAGCAGCTTGCCGCACGAGCTTAATGAAGCTTTCTTT. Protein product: CASSLPHELNEAFF.

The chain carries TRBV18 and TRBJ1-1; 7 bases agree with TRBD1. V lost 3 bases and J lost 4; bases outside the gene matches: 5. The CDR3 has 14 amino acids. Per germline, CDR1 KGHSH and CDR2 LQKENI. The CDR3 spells CASSPKSGGTEAFF. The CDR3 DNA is TGTGCCAGCTCACCTAAGTCAGGGGGCACTGAAGCTTTCTTT.

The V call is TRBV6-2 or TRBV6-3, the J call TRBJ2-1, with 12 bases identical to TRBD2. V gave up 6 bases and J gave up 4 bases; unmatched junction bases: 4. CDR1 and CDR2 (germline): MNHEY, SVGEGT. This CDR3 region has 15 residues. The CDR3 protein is CASRPLAGGYNEQFF. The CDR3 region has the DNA TGTGCCAGCAGACCACTAGCGGGGGGATACAATGAGCAGTTCTTC.

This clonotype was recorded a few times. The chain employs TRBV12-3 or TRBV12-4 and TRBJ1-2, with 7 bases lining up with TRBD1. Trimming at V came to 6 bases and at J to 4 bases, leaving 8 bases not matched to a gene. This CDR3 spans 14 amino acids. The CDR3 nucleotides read TGTGCCAGCAGCCCTCAGGGGGTTAGCTATGGCTACACCTTC. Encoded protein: CASSPQGVSYGYTF.

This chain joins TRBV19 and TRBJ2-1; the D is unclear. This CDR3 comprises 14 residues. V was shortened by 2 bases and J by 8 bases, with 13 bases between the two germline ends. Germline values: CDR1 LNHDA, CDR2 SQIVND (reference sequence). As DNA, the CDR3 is TGTGCCAGTAGTATATCCCCCTCAGTCGATGAGCAGTTCTTC. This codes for CASSISPSVDEQFF.

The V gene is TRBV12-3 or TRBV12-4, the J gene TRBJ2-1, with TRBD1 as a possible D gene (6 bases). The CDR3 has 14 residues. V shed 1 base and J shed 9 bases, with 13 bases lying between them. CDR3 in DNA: TGTGCCAGCAGTTTAGTGCAGGGGACCGCTGAGCAGTTCTTC. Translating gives CASSLVQGTAEQFF.

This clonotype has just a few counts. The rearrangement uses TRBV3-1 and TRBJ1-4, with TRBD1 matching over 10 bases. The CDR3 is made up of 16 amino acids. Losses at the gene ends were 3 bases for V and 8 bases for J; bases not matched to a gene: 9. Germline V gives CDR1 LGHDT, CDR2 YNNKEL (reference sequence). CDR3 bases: TGTGCCAGCAGCCAGCCTAGGGACAGGGGTAGAGAAAAACTGTTTTTT. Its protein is CASSQPRDRGREKLFF.

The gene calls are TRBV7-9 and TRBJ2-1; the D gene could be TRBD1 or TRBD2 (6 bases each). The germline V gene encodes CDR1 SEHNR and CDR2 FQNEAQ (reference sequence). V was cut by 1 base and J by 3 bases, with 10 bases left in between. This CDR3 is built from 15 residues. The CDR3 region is CASSLVQGGYNEQFF. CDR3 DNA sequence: TGTGCCAGCAGCTTAGTACAGGGAGGCTACAATGAGCAGTTCTTC.

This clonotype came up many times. The DNA of the CDR3 is TGTGCCACCAGTGATTCCGGACAGGGGGGGACCCTATATGGCTACACCTTC. This translates into CATSDSGQGGTLYGYTF. This chain uses TRBV24-1 with TRBJ1-2, with TRBD1 identical over 10 bases. CDR3 length equals 17 residues. Germline CDR1 is KGHDR and CDR2 is SFDVKD. V dropped 2 bases and J dropped 5; count of bases not matched to a gene: 10.

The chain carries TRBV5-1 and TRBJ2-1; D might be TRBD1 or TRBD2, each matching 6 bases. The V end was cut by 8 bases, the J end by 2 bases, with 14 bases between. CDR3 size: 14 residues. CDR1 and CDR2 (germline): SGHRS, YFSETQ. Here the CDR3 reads CASGLRGAYNEQFF. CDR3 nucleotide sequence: TGCGCCAGTGGACTGAGGGGGGCCTACAATGAGCAGTTCTTC.

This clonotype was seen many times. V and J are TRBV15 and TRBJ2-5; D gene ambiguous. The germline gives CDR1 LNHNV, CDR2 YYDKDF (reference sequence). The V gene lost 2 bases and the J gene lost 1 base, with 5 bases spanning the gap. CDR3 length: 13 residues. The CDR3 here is CATSRYVQETQYF. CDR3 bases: TGTGCCACCAGCAGATACGTCCAAGAGACCCAGTACTTC.